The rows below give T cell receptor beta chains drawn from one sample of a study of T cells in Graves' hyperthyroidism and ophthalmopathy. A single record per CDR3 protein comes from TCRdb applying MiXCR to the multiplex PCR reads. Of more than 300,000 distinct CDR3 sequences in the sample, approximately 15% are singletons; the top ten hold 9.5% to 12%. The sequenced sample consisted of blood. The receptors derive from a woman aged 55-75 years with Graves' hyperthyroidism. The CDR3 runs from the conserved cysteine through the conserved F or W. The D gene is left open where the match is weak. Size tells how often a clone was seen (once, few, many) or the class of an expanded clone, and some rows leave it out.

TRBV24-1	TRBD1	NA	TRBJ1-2	TGTGCCACGTGGGACAGATCTAACTATGGCTACACCTTC	CATWDRSNYGYTF
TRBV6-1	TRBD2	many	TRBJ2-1	TGTGCCAGCAGGCACGGGACTAGCGGGAACAATGAGCAGTTCTTC	CASRHGTSGNNEQFF
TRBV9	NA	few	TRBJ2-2	TGTGCCAGCAGCGTATACGTAGGCTCCGGGGAGCTGTTTTTT	CASSVYVGSGELFF
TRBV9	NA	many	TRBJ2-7	TGTGCCAGCAGCCTAGGGCGGGGTCCCTACGAGCAGTACTTC	CASSLGRGPYEQYF
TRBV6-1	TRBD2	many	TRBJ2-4	TGTGCCAGCAGTGTGTTCATCAGGACACTAGCGGCAATAGCCAAAAACATTCAGTACTTC	CASSVFIRTLAAIAKNIQYF
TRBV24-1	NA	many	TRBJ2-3	TGTGCCACCAGTGAGCAGGGAGGTACAGATACGCAGTATTTT	CATSEQGGTDTQYF
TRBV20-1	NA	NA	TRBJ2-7	TGCAGTGCTAGCAGGGGAGGCACCTACGAGCAGTACTTC	CSASRGGTYEQYF
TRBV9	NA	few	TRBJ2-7	TGTGCCAGCAGCGTAGCAGGAGGGTCAAGGGAGCAGTACTTC	CASSVAGGSREQYF
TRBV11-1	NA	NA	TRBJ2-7	TGTGCCAGCAGTCAGGGGCAAGTCTACGAGCAGTACTTC	CASSQGQVYEQYF
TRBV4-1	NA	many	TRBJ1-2	TGCGCCAGCAGTCCGGACGGTTACTATGGCTACACCTTC	CASSPDGYYGYTF
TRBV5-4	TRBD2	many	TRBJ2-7	TGTGCCAGCAGCTTGGTACTAGCGGGAGGTGGCGAGCAGTACTTC	CASSLVLAGGGEQYF
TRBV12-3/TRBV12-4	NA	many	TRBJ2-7	TGTGCCAGCAGGGTATCGAGCTCCTACGAGCAGTACTTC	CASRVSSSYEQYF
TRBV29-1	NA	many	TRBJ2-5	TGCAGCGTTGAAGACCTTACCCGGGCCCAGTACTTC	CSVEDLTRAQYF
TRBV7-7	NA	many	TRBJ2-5	TGTGCTAGCAGCTTAGAGCGAGGAGAGACCCAGTACTTC	CASSLERGETQYF